A selection of T cell receptor beta chains follows, all from one sample in a study of neurological immune-mediated disorders. TCRdb passed the 5' RACE reads through MiXCR, listing each CDR3 protein once. The data contain about 38,000 distinct CDR3 sequences, 4.8% of them singletons. The source material was CD4+ T cells from blood. Receptors originate from a man younger than 30 in good health. CDR3s leave out the opening cysteine and the closing phenylalanine or tryptophan. Clone size is stated in some rows and not others, as once, few, many or a class when expanded.

many | TRBV20-1 | 13 | SVRQGASGANVLT
many | TRBV29-1 | 12 | SVEADRGYNEQF
few | TRBV18 | 12 | ASAQGGRGNEQY
many | TRBV6-1 | 13 | ASSTATHWPGELF
many | TRBV6-2/TRBV6-3 | 12 | ASSYSRSNYGYT
many | TRBV6-5 | 11 | ASSPLASYEQY
many | TRBV15 | 11 | ATSREGRTGYT
few | TRBV28 | 12 | AGKGGTNTGELF
many | TRBV5-1 | 13 | ASSPNEGLGEKLF
many | TRBV10-3 | 11 | AISESGNEKLF
many | TRBV5-5 | 12 | ASTVGEGVQPQH
many | TRBV7-6 | 15 | ASSLEAGVSSGNTIY
many | TRBV6-5 | 12 | ASSYGSGGLWQY
. | TRBV30 | 12 | AWRGPGPNYGYT
few | TRBV12-3/TRBV12-4 | 11 | ASSNGLSNEQF
many | TRBV20-1 | 11 | SARLPGAGGYT
many | TRBV11-3 | 10 | ASSLVGGSLY
many | TRBV6-4 | 11 | ASSERLGGELF
many | TRBV18 | 14 | ASSPPGLVTQETQY
many | TRBV5-1 | 11 | ASSYPGQDEAF
many | TRBV4-1 | 15 | ASSPPNGYGAKNIQY
. | TRBV25-1 | 11 | ASSKPTKNIQY
many | TRBV5-1 | 14 | ASSLTGGITNYEQY
many | TRBV24-1 | 13 | ATSWTGGPTGELF
many | TRBV15 | 14 | ATSRARVLSGTEAF
many | TRBV4-3 | 14 | ASSRIMGTENTEAF
many | TRBV4-1 | 15 | ASSQSGLAGVTDTQY
many | TRBV12-3/TRBV12-4 | 15 | ASSLALGTAMNTEAF
many | TRBV5-1 | 11 | ASSTPSGRAQY
many | TRBV20-1 | 12 | SATRTVYNSPLH
many | TRBV10-3 | 12 | AISELEATGELF
many | TRBV5-1 | 10 | ASSYTRGEQY
many | TRBV29-1 | 11 | SVVRTVNTEAF
many | TRBV7-2 | 15 | ASSLGTGGYSNQPQH
many | TRBV10-3 | 13 | AISDAGAREETQY
. | TRBV6-1 | 11 | ASSGQGSSHLH
few | TRBV6-5 | 18 | ASSQLRDGRLYGYSWGYT
. | TRBV4-1 | 13 | ASSHEGGVRYEQY
many | TRBV5-6 | 12 | ASSLEFRATEAF
many | TRBV5-1 | 12 | ASSSGQGGTEAF
many | TRBV7-6 | 13 | ASSRLDRGTGELF